This entry lists 30 T cell receptor beta chains sequenced from one sample in a study of OX40 agonist ivuxolimab in advanced cancers. Produced via immunoSEQ multiplex PCR; TCRdb's table is partial and in-frame only. The table shows under 20,000 clones, with around 82% occurring only once. This sample comprised CD4+ or CD8+ T cells sorted from blood, obtained in a trial of the OX40 agonist ivuxolimab. The receptors stem from an adult with an advanced solid tumor such as melanoma, head and neck, liver or kidney cancer.

The rearrangement uses TRBV7-9 and TRBJ1-2, with D possibly TRBD1 on 5 matching bases. Trimming left V 3 bases short and J 0 bases short, with 11 bases between. The CDR3 is 15 residues long. CDR1 SEHNR and CDR2 FQNEAQ come from the germline V gene (reference sequence). CDR3 bases: TGTGCCAGCAGCTTCGACAGTCAGACTAACTATGGCTACACCTTC. Translation: CASSFDSQTNYGYTF. The full variable domain, completed using reference TRBV7-9 and TRBJ1-2, is DTGVSQNPRHKITKRGQNVTFRCDPISEHNRLYWYRQTLGQGPEFLTYFQNEAQLEKSRLLSDRFSAERPKGSFSTLEIQRTEQGDSAMYLCASSFDSQTNYGYTFGSGTRLTVV.

V gene TRBV6-1 combines with J gene TRBJ2-2; the match to TRBD1 covers 7 bases. This CDR3 has 15 amino acids. The V and J ends lost 6 bases and 4 bases, in that order; junction bases with no gene match: 8. Per the germline V gene, CDR1 is MNHNS and CDR2 is SASEGT. In DNA, the CDR3 is TGTGCCAGCAGCCCCCGTTCAGGGGGCACCGGGGAGCTGTTTTTT. Translation: CASSPRSGGTGELFF.

In DNA, the CDR3 is TGTGCCAGCAGCTTAAGGGGTCTTAACTATGGCTACACCTTC. This translates into CASSLRGLNYGYTF. The chain is built from TRBV7-2 and TRBJ1-2, with D possibly TRBD1 on 5 matching bases. The length of the CDR3 is 14 residues. Trimming left V 2 bases short and J 1 base short, with 8 bases between. Germline V gives CDR1 SGHTA, CDR2 FQGNSA.

This rearrangement joins TRBV15 to TRBJ1-1; tentative D call: TRBD1 (5 bases). Trimming stripped 0 bases from V and 1 base from J, with 6 bases between. This CDR3 has 14 amino acids. Germline assignment: CDR1 LNHNV and CDR2 YYDKDF (reference sequence). In nucleotides, the CDR3 is TGTGCCACCAGCAGAGAACAGGAGAACACTGAAGCTTTCTTT. Translation: CATSREQENTEAFF. Combining the CDR3 with reference TRBV15 and TRBJ1-1 gives the whole variable domain DAMVIQNPRYQVTQFGKPVTLSCSQTLNHNVMYWYQQKSSQAPKLLFHYYDKDFNNEADTPDNFQSRRPNTSFCFLDIRSPGLGDTAMYLCATSREQENTEAFFGQGTRLTVV.

The chain employs TRBV4-2 and TRBJ1-5; possible D gene TRBD1, 5 bases. This CDR3 has 14 residues. The V gene lost 0 bases and the J gene lost 4 bases, with 7 bases spanning the gap. Germline V gene lookup returns CDR1 LGHNA and CDR2 YNFKEQ. CDR3 sequence (DNA): TGTGCCAGCAGCCAAGATGGGGGGAATCAGCCCCAGCATTTT. Amino acid sequence: CASSQDGGNQPQHF.

This clone was picked up a small number of times. This chain joins TRBV10-3 and TRBJ1-5; D is unresolved. Trimming took 11 bases from V and 5 from J, leaving 16 bases between them. Germline loops: CDR1 ENHRY, CDR2 SYGVKD. CDR3 length: 13 amino acids. CDR3 residues: CAASTATYQPQHF. The CDR3 DNA reads as TGTGCCGCCTCTACAGCAACCTATCAGCCCCAGCATTTT.

The chain employs TRBV7-9 and TRBJ1-5, with 7 bases that match TRBD1. The CDR3 length is 14 residues. Germline V CDR1 and CDR2: SEHNR, FQNEAQ (reference sequence). V lost 0 bases, J lost 6 bases, and 2 bases stayed unmatched. CDR3 nucleotide sequence: TGTGCCAGCAGCTTAGCAGGGGGCGGTCAGCCCCAGCATTTT. Its translation is CASSLAGGGQPQHF.

This chain uses TRBV4-2 with TRBJ2-7; D is uncertain. The CDR3 has 15 amino acids. Germline V gene sequence: CDR1 LGHNA, CDR2 YNFKEQ. With 0 bases removed from V and 0 bases from J, the gap between germline ends came to 9 bases. CDR3 region: CASSQELRFSYEQYF. As DNA, the CDR3 is TGTGCCAGCAGCCAAGAGTTACGGTTCTCCTACGAGCAGTACTTC.

This chain connects TRBV9 to TRBJ2-3; D gene ambiguous. The CDR3 consists of 14 residues. V was pared by 3 bases and J by 3 bases, with 11 bases between. The germline gives CDR1 SGDLS, CDR2 YYNGEE. This chain's CDR3 is CASSGGTPTDTQYF. The CDR3 region has the DNA TGTGCCAGCAGCGGTGGTACCCCGACAGATACGCAGTATTTT. Full variable domain (remainder filled in from reference TRBV9 and TRBJ2-3): DSGVTQTPKHLITATGQRVTLRCSPRSGDLSVYWYQQSLDQGLQFLIQYYNGEERAKGNILERFSAQQFPDLHSELNLSSLELGDSALYFCASSGGTPTDTQYFGPGTRLTVL.

The chain links TRBV6-5 to TRBJ2-5; 12 bases agree with TRBD2. Germline CDR1 is MNHEY and CDR2 is SVGAGI. The CDR3 runs to 13 residues. Losses at the gene ends were 4 bases for V and 8 bases for J; bases not matched to a gene: 2. The CDR3 is CASSSTSGGTQYF. In DNA form, the CDR3 reads TGTGCCAGCAGTTCGACTAGCGGGGGCACCCAGTACTTC.

This clone was counted only a few times. The V call is TRBV4-3, the J call TRBJ2-2; no definite D call. This CDR3 has 14 amino acids. CDR1 is LGHNA, CDR2 YSLEER, per germline. V lost 0 bases and J lost 1, with 3 bases in between. The CDR3 DNA reads TGCGCCAGCAGCCAAGAGCGGAACACCGGGGAGCTGTTTTTT. This translates into CASSQERNTGELFF.

The V call is TRBV7-2, the J call TRBJ2-3, with a tentative D call TRBD1 (6 bases). The CDR3 extends over 18 amino acids. The V end was cut by 1 base, the J end by 3 bases, with 20 bases between. CDR1 SGHTA and CDR2 FQGNSA come from the germline V gene. The CDR3 here is CASSLGTSGPGVTDTQYF. DNA for the CDR3: TGTGCCAGCAGCTTAGGGACGTCCGGACCAGGGGTTACAGATACGCAGTATTTT.

The rearrangement links TRBV9 to TRBJ2-3, with 12 nucleotides matching TRBD2. Germline lookup yields CDR1 SGDLS and CDR2 YYNGEE. V lost 4 bases, J lost 1 base, and 10 bases stayed unmatched. CDR3 length: 18 amino acids. For the CDR3, the DNA is TGTGCCAGCAGCCCCCGACGGGGACTAGCGGGTGGCACAGATACGCAGTATTTT. This translates into CASSPRRGLAGGTDTQYF.

This clone is judged medium-sized. The V and J genes are TRBV27 and TRBJ1-1; D gene uncertain. The germline V gene encodes CDR1 MNHEY and CDR2 SMNVEV (reference sequence). This CDR3 has 13 amino acids. Trimming took off 6 bases at V and 4 bases at J, with 12 bases between the two ends. In nucleotides, the CDR3 is TGTGCCAGCAGCAGACCCGAGGGCACTGAAGCTTTCTTT. This codes for CASSRPEGTEAFF.

The V and J genes are TRBV6-6 and TRBJ2-3; 9 bases map to TRBD1. Germline CDR1 reads MNHNY; CDR2 reads SVGAGI (reference sequence). This CDR3 has 15 residues. With V trimmed by 7 bases and J by 2 bases, 7 bases remained unmatched. DNA of the CDR3: TGTGCCAGCACCGTACAGGGGGCCTCCACAGATACGCAGTATTTT. Its protein is CASTVQGASTDTQYF.

The chain carries TRBV19 and TRBJ2-5; 8 bases are a match to TRBD1. The CDR3 is 15 residues long. After removal of 4 bases from V and 11 bases from J, the junction contained 15 bases not matched to a gene. The V gene's germline CDR1 is LNHDA and CDR2 SQIVND (reference sequence). The CDR3 bases are TGTGCCAGTAGTAGGATGACAGGGGTTGACGTTGAGCAGTACTTC. Protein product: CASSRMTGVDVEQYF.

The chain couples TRBV28 to TRBJ2-3, with a weak D call TRBD2 (6 bases). Trimming removed 0 bases from V and 4 bases from J, with 11 bases in between. The germline V gene has CDR1 MDHEN and CDR2 SYDVKM. This CDR3 contains 15 residues. CDR3: CASSLWSRDADTQYF. CDR3 nucleotides: TGTGCCAGCAGTTTATGGTCGCGGGATGCAGATACGCAGTATTTT.

V is TRBV15 and J is TRBJ2-5; D is unclear. Trimming cost V 0 bases and J 4 bases, with 15 bases left between them. CDR3 length equals 16 residues. The germline V gene has CDR1 LNHNV and CDR2 YYDKDF (reference sequence). This CDR3 reads CATSRDGDYPAETQYF. The DNA of the CDR3 is TGTGCCACCAGCAGAGATGGGGATTACCCGGCAGAGACCCAGTACTTC.

This chain joins TRBV6-6 and TRBJ1-5; no reliable D call. Trimming removed 6 bases from V and 3 bases from J, with 9 bases in between. The germline V gene encodes CDR1 MNHNY and CDR2 SVGAGI (reference sequence). CDR3 length: 13 residues. The CDR3 coding sequence is TGTGCCAGCAGCGCAGCAGCCAATCAGCCCCAGCATTTT. This sequence encodes CASSAAANQPQHF.

The chain combines TRBV6-1 with TRBJ1-5, with D unclear. This CDR3 is built from 15 residues. The V and J ends lost 2 bases and 0 bases respectively, with 8 bases between them. CDR1 is MNHNS and CDR2 is SASEGT in the germline V gene. The DNA of the CDR3 is TGTGCCAGCAGTGAATTCACAGATAGCAATCAGCCCCAGCATTTT. This translates into CASSEFTDSNQPQHF.

This chain links TRBV19 with TRBJ1-4; D remains ambiguous. The CDR3 has 12 amino acids. Trimming took off 3 bases at V and 12 bases at J, with 11 bases between the two ends. Germline assignment: CDR1 LNHDA and CDR2 SQIVND (reference sequence). The CDR3 DNA reads TGTGCCAGTAGTATTTATGGCTTGGAACTGTTTTTT. Protein: CASSIYGLELFF. Full variable domain (outside the CDR3, taken from reference TRBV19 and TRBJ1-4): DGGITQSPKYLFRKEGQNVTLSCEQNLNHDAMYWYRQDPGQGLRLIYYSQIVNDFQKGDIAEGYSVSREKKESFPLTVTSAQKNPTAFYLCASSIYGLELFFGSGTQLSVL.

The genes are TRBV18 and TRBJ2-7; D remains ambiguous. Germline V CDR1 and CDR2: KGHSH, LQKENI. The CDR3 extends over 15 amino acids. Trimming took 5 bases from V and 3 from J, leaving 17 bases between them. CDR3 loop: CASSSPGPPDYEQYF. In DNA, the CDR3 is TGTGCCAGCTCATCCCCCGGTCCCCCCGACTACGAGCAGTACTTC.

The J gene is TRBJ2-5, the V gene TRBV4-3; perhaps D is TRBD1 or TRBD2 (6 bases each). Trimming removed 0 bases at V and 5 bases at J, with 13 bases between. CDR1 and CDR2 from the germline V gene are LGHNA and YSLEER. This CDR3 spans 15 amino acids. CDR3 region: CASSQDGGRGETQYF. The DNA for the CDR3 is TGCGCCAGCAGCCAAGATGGGGGGCGCGGGGAGACCCAGTACTTC.

The chain employs TRBV30 and TRBJ2-7; D uncertain. Trimming removed 4 bases from V and 2 bases from J, with 9 bases in between. This CDR3 contains 12 residues. Germline assignment: CDR1 GTSNPN and CDR2 SVGIG (reference sequence). In nucleotides, the CDR3 is TGTGCCTGGAACCGACATACCTACGAGCAGTACTTC. This encodes CAWNRHTYEQYF.

The chain is built from TRBV7-3 and TRBJ2-2; the D gene is possibly TRBD1 (5 bases). Per the germline V gene, CDR1 is SGHTA and CDR2 is FQGTGA. The CDR3 runs to 16 residues. The V and J ends lost 1 base and 5 bases respectively, with 14 bases between them. This CDR3 reads CASSLNSGLQTGELFF. CDR3 coding DNA: TGTGCCAGCAGCTTAAATTCAGGGCTTCAAACCGGGGAGCTGTTTTTT.

This clone was seen only a few times. The rearrangement uses TRBV4-1 and TRBJ1-5; D is uncertain. Germline V gene lookup returns CDR1 MGHRA and CDR2 YSYEKL. The CDR3 totals 13 residues. Trimming removed 1 base from V and 5 bases from J, with 6 bases in between. The CDR3 DNA follows: TGCGCCAGCAGCCAAGCTACTCATCAGCCCCAGCATTTT. Protein: CASSQATHQPQHF.

The gene calls are TRBV5-1 and TRBJ1-3, with 7 nucleotides matching TRBD1. The length of the CDR3 is 20 residues. Germline CDR1 SGHRS, CDR2 YFSETQ. V shed 2 bases and J 0 bases; nucleotides not matched to a gene: 17. CDR3 residues: CASSLYPGTASRLSGNTIYF. For the CDR3, the DNA is TGCGCCAGCAGCTTATATCCCGGGACAGCGAGCCGACTCTCTGGAAACACCATATATTTT.

The V and J genes are TRBV7-3 and TRBJ2-5, with 7 bases identical to TRBD2. This CDR3 spans 19 amino acids. With 2 bases clipped from V and 1 base from J, the junction kept 16 bases outside the gene matches. Germline lookup yields CDR1 SGHTA and CDR2 FQGTGA. CDR3 nucleotides: TGTGCCAGCAGCTTATCGGTTCGGGCCCTAGCGGCTAGCCAAGAGACCCAGTACTTC. Translated, it gives CASSLSVRALAASQETQYF.

The chain combines TRBV5-1 with TRBJ2-5, with TRBD2 identical over 7 bases. V dropped 2 bases and J dropped 4; count of bases not matched to a gene: 11. The CDR3 is 16 amino acids. Germline V gives CDR1 SGHRS, CDR2 YFSETQ. The CDR3 protein is CASSLVSGGMGETQYF. As DNA, the CDR3 is TGCGCCAGCAGCTTAGTATCGGGAGGCATGGGAGAGACCCAGTACTTC.

J is TRBJ2-5 and V is TRBV19, with D tentatively TRBD1 or TRBD2 (5 bases each). Trimming left V 4 bases short and J 4 bases short, with 16 bases between. The CDR3 has 15 residues. Germline CDR1 reads LNHDA; CDR2 reads SQIVND (reference sequence). The CDR3 DNA sequence: TGTGCCAGTAGTACCCTCGGGACGGGGCTAGAGACCCAGTACTTC. Protein: CASSTLGTGLETQYF.